Each of the 31 T cell receptor beta chains below was sequenced from the same sample in a study of type 1 and type 2 diabetes patients. The PCR template was genomic DNA. Amplification of the beta chain CDR3 used 30 forward and 13 reverse multiplex primers. TCRdb reanalysed the multiplex PCR reads using MiXCR and keeps one entry per CDR3 protein. The data show 280,000 or so distinct CDR3 sequences, approximately 45% seen once. Sequencing input: peripheral blood mononuclear cells (PBMCs). The receptors shown here come from a man aged 18 to 29 with type 2 diabetes.

The chain recombines TRBV7-9 with TRBJ2-7; maybe TRBD2 (5 bases). The CDR3 is made up of 17 amino acids. Trimming cost V 9 bases and J 6 bases, with 30 bases left between them. CDR1 is SEHNR, CDR2 FQNEAQ, per germline (reference sequence). CDR3 DNA sequence: TGTGCCAGTAGCCCGAGGGAAGGAATTTATGTGGACGTCGAGCAGTACTTC. Its translation: CASSPREGIYVDVEQYF.

The genes are TRBV20-1 and TRBJ2-3; 11 nucleotides match TRBD2. Germline loops: CDR1 DFQATT, CDR2 SNEGSKA (reference sequence). V lost 5 bases and J lost 5; bases outside the gene matches: 6. CDR3 length equals 14 residues. CDR3 in amino acids: CSAFSGGAGDTQYF. Here the CDR3 DNA reads TGCAGTGCTTTTAGCGGGGGGGCGGGAGATACGCAGTATTTT.

Only a few counts were recorded for this clonotype. CDR3 sequence: CASSLSRQSETQYF. Here the CDR3 DNA reads TGTGCCAGCAGTTTATCGAGACAGTCGGAGACCCAGTACTTC. The chain employs TRBV27 and TRBJ2-5, with TRBD1 as a possible D gene (5 bases). Per germline, CDR1 MNHEY and CDR2 SMNVEV (reference sequence). V was pared by 0 bases and J by 5 bases, with 10 bases between. There are 14 residues in the CDR3.

The chain has TRBV10-1 and TRBJ2-1, with 7 nucleotides matching TRBD2. The germline CDR1 and CDR2 sequences are WNHNN and SYGVQD (reference sequence). V gave up 7 bases and J gave up 6 bases; unmatched junction bases: 3. This CDR3 region has 12 residues. The CDR3 sequence is CASNGGSNEQFF. The CDR3 DNA follows: TGCGCCAGCAATGGCGGGAGCAATGAGCAGTTCTTC.

This clonotype was detected only once. The rearrangement uses TRBV5-1 and TRBJ1-4; no clear D. V shed 0 bases and J shed 3 bases, with 15 bases lying between them. CDR1 is SGHRS, CDR2 YFSETQ, per germline. This CDR3 comprises 17 residues. CDR3: CASSLGTAGLANEKLFF. The CDR3 DNA reads as TGCGCCAGCAGCTTGGGTACGGCCGGGTTGGCTAATGAAAAACTGTTTTTT. Based on the CDR3 plus reference TRBV5-1 and TRBJ1-4, the full variable domain is KAGVTQTPRYLIKTRGQQVTLSCSPISGHRSVSWYQQTPGQGLQFLFEYFSETQRNKGNFPGRFSGRQFSNSRSEMNVSTLELGDSALYLCASSLGTAGLANEKLFFGSGTQLSVL.

This clonotype was seen ten or more times. This chain uses TRBV19 with TRBJ2-7; the D gene is possibly TRBD2 (5 bases). Germline V gives CDR1 LNHDA, CDR2 SQIVND (reference sequence). Trimming cost V 0 bases and J 3 bases, with 6 bases left between them. CDR3 length equals 13 residues. CDR3 sequence reads: CASSIDRGYEQYF. The CDR3 DNA sequence: TGTGCCAGTAGTATAGACCGGGGCTACGAGCAGTACTTC. The full variable domain, rest sourced from reference TRBV19 and TRBJ2-7, is DGGITQSPKYLFRKEGQNVTLSCEQNLNHDAMYWYRQDPGQGLRLIYYSQIVNDFQKGDIAEGYSVSREKKESFPLTVTSAQKNPTAFYLCASSIDRGYEQYFGPGTRLTVT.

This clonotype occurred once. The chain links TRBV7-9 to TRBJ1-6; D is uncertain. This CDR3 contains 16 residues. The germline V gene encodes CDR1 SEHNR and CDR2 FQNEAQ (reference sequence). The V gene lost 5 bases and the J gene lost 0 bases, with 11 bases spanning the gap. The CDR3 is CASSPRGSSYNSPLHF. CDR3 DNA: TGTGCCAGCAGCCCGCGCGGTAGCTCCTATAATTCACCCCTCCACTTT.

This clonotype appeared a few times. The rearrangement links TRBV20-1 to TRBJ2-7, with 8 bases that match TRBD1. Germline V gene data show CDR1 as DFQATT and CDR2 as SNEGSKA (reference sequence). With V trimmed by 8 bases and J by 1 base, 4 bases remained unmatched. There are 12 residues in the CDR3. In DNA, the CDR3 is TGCAGTACGGGGACAGGATCCTACGAGCAGTACTTC. Protein: CSTGTGSYEQYF.

The gene calls are TRBV9 and TRBJ2-1, with D possibly TRBD2 on 6 matching bases. The V end was cut by 0 bases, the J end by 3 bases, with 13 bases between. This CDR3 has 16 residues. Germline CDR1 and CDR2: SGDLS and YYNGEE. The CDR3 DNA reads as TGTGCCAGCAGCGTAGAAGCTAGCGAGATCTACAATGAGCAGTTCTTC. Translated, it gives CASSVEASEIYNEQFF.

V is TRBV20-1 and J is TRBJ1-1; no clear D. The germline CDR1 and CDR2 sequences are DFQATT and SNEGSKA (reference sequence). CDR3 length: 15 amino acids. Trimming left V 0 bases short and J 0 bases short, with 11 bases between. In DNA form, the CDR3 reads TGCAGTGCTAGAGATTTCTTCAGAATGAACACTGAAGCTTTCTTT. Its translation: CSARDFFRMNTEAFF.

This sequence joins TRBV7-2 and TRBJ1-2; weak D call: TRBD1 (5 bases). Germline V gene lookup returns CDR1 SGHTA and CDR2 FQGNSA. This CDR3 contains 14 residues. Between the trimmed V and J ends, which lost 5 bases and 5 bases, there was a span of 15 bases. CDR3 nucleotides: TGTGCCAGCAGCCAGGACGGGACGTCGTATGGCTACACCTTC. It specifies CASSQDGTSYGYTF.

This clonotype has just a few counts. The chain uses TRBV7-1 and TRBJ2-1; 12 bases fit TRBD2. TRBV7-1 qualifies as an ORF whose function is uncertain. V trimming: 5 bases; J trimming: 9 bases; junction bases outside the gene matches: 8. The CDR3 contains 15 residues. Here the CDR3 DNA reads TGTGCCAGCAGCACATCACTAGCGGGGGGCGGTGAGCAGTTCTTC. Translation gives CASSTSLAGGGEQFF.

This clonotype turned up a few times. The J gene is TRBJ2-3, the V gene TRBV2; TRBD2 aligns across 8 bases. Trimming cost V 4 bases and J 6 bases; bases outside gene matches: 12. The CDR3 length is 16 residues. Germline V CDR1 and CDR2: SNHLY, FYNNEI. CDR3 nucleotides: TGTGCCAGCAGTGGGACTAGCCCTCAGCCAGGGGATACGCAGTATTTT. It yields the protein CASSGTSPQPGDTQYF.

The rearrangement links TRBV12-5 to TRBJ1-5; the match to TRBD1 covers 8 bases. Germline V gives CDR1 LGHNT, CDR2 FRNRAP. The length of the CDR3 is 14 residues. The CDR3 loop is CASSPPGGWSPQHF. For the CDR3, the DNA is TGTGCCAGCAGTCCCCCAGGGGGCTGGTCGCCCCAGCATTTT.

CDR3 sequence: CASGARRSGANVLTF. CDR3 DNA: TGTGCCAGCGGAGCGAGAAGGTCTGGGGCCAACGTCCTGACTTTC. V gene TRBV6-1 combines with J gene TRBJ2-6; no firm D call. Trimming shortened V by 8 bases and J by 1 base, and 12 bases separated the two germline ends. The CDR3 loop spans 15 amino acids. Germline values: CDR1 MNHNS, CDR2 SASEGT.

J is TRBJ2-2 and V is TRBV7-8, with 7 bases identical to TRBD2. Germline V gives CDR1 SGHVS, CDR2 FQNEAQ. This CDR3 has 16 amino acids. V lost 4 bases and J lost 1; bases outside the gene matches: 6. CDR3 residues: CASSSGGGGNTGELFF. In DNA, the CDR3 is TGTGCCAGCAGCTCGGGGGGAGGCGGGAACACCGGGGAGCTGTTTTTT.

The chain is built from TRBV7-9 and TRBJ2-3; the D is unclear. The ends were cut back, 5 bases at V and 1 base at J, with 16 bases in the middle. The germline CDR1 and CDR2 sequences are SEHNR and FQNEAQ (reference sequence). The CDR3 loop spans 16 amino acids. This chain's CDR3 is CASSRTRVLGTDTQYF. The CDR3 DNA reads as TGTGCCAGCAGCCGAACGAGAGTCCTCGGCACAGATACGCAGTATTTT.

A few counts support this clonotype. V is TRBV6-5 and J is TRBJ1-2; 8 bases match TRBD1. CDR1 is MNHEY, CDR2 SVGAGI, per germline. V lost 6 bases, J lost 6 bases, and 6 bases stayed unmatched. This CDR3 is built from 13 residues. The CDR3 DNA is TGTGCCAGCAGCGCAGGGACAGGAGATGGCTACACCTTC. Its protein is CASSAGTGDGYTF.

This chain joins TRBV29-1 and TRBJ2-7; no clear D gene. Trimming stripped 3 bases from V and 4 bases from J, with 10 bases between. Looked up from germline, CDR1 is SQVTM and CDR2 is ANQGSEA. The CDR3 runs 12 residues. The CDR3 reads CSVENSPYEQYF. In DNA, the CDR3 is TGCAGCGTTGAGAACAGCCCTTACGAGCAGTACTTC.

The chain recombines TRBV20-1 with TRBJ2-6; D might be TRBD1 (5 bases). V shed 3 bases and J shed 1 base, with 7 bases lying between them. The CDR3 is made up of 14 amino acids. Germline lookup yields CDR1 DFQATT and CDR2 SNEGSKA (reference sequence). CDR3: CSASGASGANVLTF. The CDR3 nucleotides read TGCAGTGCTAGTGGGGCGTCTGGGGCCAACGTCCTGACTTTC.

Note on this clonotype: As the CDR3 is not closed by the conserved phenylalanine or tryptophan, this likely results from a read error. The V call is TRBV2, the J call TRBJ2-7, with D perhaps TRBD2 (5 bases). Trimming left V 6 bases short and J 1 base short, with 10 bases between. Germline V lookup: CDR1 SNHLY, CDR2 FYNNEI. The CDR3 has 13 amino acids. CDR3 sequence (DNA): TGTGCCAGCAGCCGTCGGGGATCCTACGAGCAGTACTAC. This gives the protein CASSRRGSYEQYY.

The chain carries TRBV30 and TRBJ2-2, with D possibly TRBD1 on 5 matching bases. With 8 bases removed from V and 7 bases from J, the gap between germline ends came to 17 bases. The CDR3 is made up of 13 amino acids. In germline, CDR1 is GTSNPN, CDR2 SVGIG (reference sequence). The CDR3 DNA reads TGTGCCAGTAGTATTGGGGCGGACGGGGAGCTGTTTTTT. It yields the protein CASSIGADGELFF.

This clonotype showed up just a few times. The chain recombines TRBV28 with TRBJ2-7; D is unclear. Between the trimmed V and J ends, which lost 7 bases and 1 base, there was a span of 11 bases. CDR1 and CDR2 from the germline V gene are MDHEN and SYDVKM. The CDR3 contains 13 residues. CDR3 region: CASTRTISYEQYF. In DNA form, the CDR3 reads TGTGCCAGCACCAGAACCATTTCCTACGAGCAGTACTTC.

This clonotype was counted a few times. The chain joins TRBV20-1 to TRBJ2-1; D might be TRBD2 (6 bases). Trimming removed 1 base at V and 4 bases at J, with 17 bases between. The germline CDR1 and CDR2 sequences are DFQATT and SNEGSKA (reference sequence). The CDR3 spans 16 residues. The CDR3 region has the DNA TGCAGTGCTAGAGTAGTCCGGGGACTCCCTTACAATGAGCAGTTCTTC. Residues: CSARVVRGLPYNEQFF.

The rearrangement uses TRBV2 and TRBJ2-5, with 8 positions matching TRBD2. The ends lost 8 bases at V and 5 bases at J; junction bases unmatched: 4. CDR3 length: 12 residues. Per germline, CDR1 SNHLY and CDR2 FYNNEI. CDR3 sequence reads: CASAGGGETQYF. The CDR3 bases are TGTGCCAGCGCGGGAGGTGGGGAGACCCAGTACTTC.

The table lists this clonotype with a few counts. The chain recombines TRBV20-1 with TRBJ2-5; D gene unclear. CDR1 and CDR2 (germline): DFQATT, SNEGSKA (reference sequence). Trimming left V 2 bases short and J 5 bases short, with 21 bases between. This CDR3 region has 16 residues. The CDR3 DNA follows: TGCAGTGCTAGACCCCAAGACCGGCCCGAGAAGGAGACCCAGTACTTC. It yields the protein CSARPQDRPEKETQYF.

This chain joins TRBV27 and TRBJ2-7, with 11 bases aligning to TRBD2. There are 15 residues in the CDR3. In germline, CDR1 is MNHEY, CDR2 SMNVEV (reference sequence). The V segment lost 6 bases and the J segment 5 bases; nucleotides outside the gene matches: 9. The CDR3 sequence is CASSPISGRGNEQYF. The CDR3 region has the DNA TGTGCCAGCAGCCCGATTAGCGGGAGGGGGAACGAGCAGTACTTC.

The chain employs TRBV19 and TRBJ1-1, with D possibly matching TRBD1 (5 bases). Germline V gives CDR1 LNHDA, CDR2 SQIVND (reference sequence). The CDR3 contains 12 residues. V was clipped by 7 bases and J by 1 base, with 7 bases between them. The CDR3 loop reads CASTTANTEAFF. The CDR3 DNA sequence: TGTGCCAGTACGACAGCGAACACTGAAGCTTTCTTT.

The chain is built from TRBV30 and TRBJ2-2; D is undetermined. The CDR3 totals 14 residues. Per the germline V gene, CDR1 is GTSNPN and CDR2 is SVGIG (reference sequence). Trimming removed 0 bases from V and 4 bases from J, with 9 bases in between. CDR3 in amino acids: CAWSVLHLTGELFF. For the CDR3, the DNA is TGTGCCTGGAGTGTATTACATCTCACCGGGGAGCTGTTTTTT.

The V gene is TRBV20-1, the J gene TRBJ1-6; D ambiguous. The CDR3 spans 13 residues. V lost 3 bases and J lost 10, with 13 bases in between. Per the germline V gene, CDR1 is DFQATT and CDR2 is SNEGSKA (reference sequence). The CDR3 is CSASDAERSPLHF. The DNA of the CDR3 is TGCAGTGCTAGCGACGCCGAGAGGTCACCCCTCCACTTT.

This chain joins TRBV2 and TRBJ2-1, with D unresolved. Germline loops: CDR1 SNHLY, CDR2 FYNNEI. This CDR3 comprises 14 residues. The V end lost 4 bases, the J end lost 9 bases, and 16 bases lay between the germline ends. This CDR3 is CASSVEKGSGEQFF. CDR3 in DNA: TGTGCCAGCAGTGTGGAAAAAGGGTCGGGTGAGCAGTTCTTC.